Sample share makes the clone carrying this TCR beta chain medium-sized. Germline CDR1 and CDR2: SQVTM and ANQGSEA. The CDR3 has 12 amino acids. Trimming took 7 bases from V and 3 from J, leaving 9 bases between them. Constant-region reverse primers amplified full-length variable regions, followed by semi-nested Nested Universal Primer A PCR. Each CDR3 protein gets one entry after TCRdb re-called the 5' RACE reads with MiXCR. The sample carries about 47,000 distinct CDR3 sequences, around 26% recorded once. The sequencing sample was made of naive CD4+ T cells sorted from blood. Documented subset: naive CD4+ T cells, CD4+CD45RA+CD25-. The source is a female donor with breast cancer. V is TRBV29-1 and J is TRBJ2-2, with D unclear. The CDR3 nucleotides are TGCAGCGGATCAAGGGACACCGGGGAGCTGTTTTTT. It translates to CSGSRDTGELFF.